The clone carrying this T cell receptor (beta chain) was detected once. While infection was still active, Seattle patients were enrolled and then followed longitudinally. The sample is drawn from a study of blood T cell repertoires in COVID-19. Study context: From the United States, Italy and Spain came samples of acute and convalescent COVID-19. PBMCs, B-cell-depleted T cells, or T cells provided the cDNA or gDNA that made up the material.

Generated by immunoSEQ multiplex PCR, the TCRdb table keeps only in-frame clones and is missing some. The sample records roughly 150,000 clones, around 90% being singletons. The receptor comes from an elderly woman with COVID-19, enrolled during active disease. Sequencing used peripheral blood.

CDR3 DNA sequence: TGTGCCAGCAGCTTGGGCAACTTGGTAGATACGCAGTATTTT. This sequence encodes CASSLGNLVDTQYF. This chain connects TRBV5-6 to TRBJ2-3; D is unclear. CDR3 length equals 14 residues. Trimming took 0 bases from V and 5 from J, leaving 10 bases between them. Looked up from germline, CDR1 is SGHDT and CDR2 is YYEEEE.